This T cell receptor beta chain was captured in a study of blood T cell repertoires in COVID-19. TCRdb's copy holds only in-frame clones and misses some; the assay was immunoSEQ multiplex PCR. The data show approximately 200,000 clones, with 80% to 90% seen just once and roughly 6.4% held by the top ten. The source material was peripheral blood. This sequence originates from a man aged 55 to 69 who had recovered from COVID-19.

The CDR3, as DNA: TGTGCCAGCAGCTCAATAGCGACGAACACAGATACGCAGTATTTT. Translating gives CASSSIATNTDTQYF. The chain combines TRBV7-6 with TRBJ2-3; D might be TRBD2 (5 bases). Per germline, CDR1 SGHVS and CDR2 FNYEAQ. The CDR3 consists of 15 residues. Trimming left V 4 bases short and J 2 bases short, with 13 bases between.